The T cell receptor beta chain under discussion was sequenced for a study of CD8+CD57+ T cells in acquired aplastic anemia. General study points: Between patients and controls, around 27 CD8+ CDR3 sequences were found in common. Levels of CD8+ Simpson's diversity were not significantly distinct in patients versus controls.

Genomic DNA was employed as the template in profiling TCR beta VDJ and CDR3. TCRdb reanalysed the reads using MiXCR and keeps one entry per CDR3 protein. The sample has tens of thousands of distinct CDR3 sequences; approximately 70% are singletons. V shed 5 bases and J 2 bases; nucleotides not matched to a gene: 4. This CDR3 comprises 15 residues. Germline assignment: CDR1 SGHTA and CDR2 FQGNSA. Comment on this clonotype: Its specificity is unknown.

All patients picked for sequencing had shown, by flow cytometry, an expansion of CD8+CD57+ cells. The genes are TRBV7-2 and TRBJ1-3, with 9 positions matching TRBD1. The clonotype was recovered from a human donor with aplastic anemia. The specimen was sorted CD4+, CD8+, or CD8+CD57+ T cells (not recorded which) from PBMCs. The CDR3 here is CASSPRTGAGNTIYF. CDR3 nucleotides: TGTGCCAGCAGCCCTCGGACAGGGGCTGGAAACACCATATATTTT.